These 28 T cell receptor beta chains share one sample of origin, sequenced in a study of blood T cell repertoires in COVID-19. Profiled with immunoSEQ multiplex PCR; TCRdb holds only in-frame clones, not every one. The sample holds tens of thousands of clones, 70% to 90% seen once. The sequenced sample consisted of peripheral blood. The origin of the receptors is a woman aged 70-85 years in a cohort sampled during active COVID-19.

This clone is medium-sized by share. The V gene is TRBV7-2, the J gene TRBJ1-1; D is perhaps TRBD1 (6 bases). The length of the CDR3 is 15 residues. With 5 bases removed from V and 3 bases from J, the gap between germline ends came to 16 bases. Germline CDR1 SGHTA, CDR2 FQGNSA. The CDR3 DNA follows: TGTGCCAGCAGCCAGAACTTGGGGGCCGACACTGAAGCTTTCTTT. Translated: CASSQNLGADTEAFF.

The chain recombines TRBV5-6 with TRBJ2-3, with 13 bases fitting TRBD2. The germline V gene encodes CDR1 SGHDT and CDR2 YYEEEE. The CDR3 runs 16 residues. With V trimmed by 3 bases and J by 2 bases, 3 bases remained unmatched. The CDR3 loop is CASSWGLAGNTDTQYF. Here the CDR3 DNA reads TGTGCCAGCAGCTGGGGACTAGCGGGAAACACAGATACGCAGTATTTT.

The J gene is TRBJ2-1, the V gene TRBV27; a possible D gene is TRBD2 (6 bases). This CDR3 contains 14 residues. Trimming left V 3 bases short and J 6 bases short, with 12 bases between. CDR1 MNHEY and CDR2 SMNVEV come from the germline V gene (reference sequence). CDR3 loop: CASSFPGRPNEQFF. DNA of the CDR3: TGTGCCAGCAGTTTCCCCGGGAGACCCAATGAGCAGTTCTTC.

The rearrangement joins TRBV9 to TRBJ2-1, with 7 bases fitting TRBD2. V lost 3 bases to trimming and J lost 2 bases; unmatched junction nucleotides: 5. The CDR3 covers 15 residues. From germline, CDR1 is SGDLS and CDR2 YYNGEE. This CDR3 reads CASSAAGVTYNEQFF. Here the CDR3 DNA reads TGTGCCAGCAGCGCCGCGGGAGTCACCTACAATGAGCAGTTCTTC.

This rearrangement joins TRBV7-9 to TRBJ2-7; D remains unclear. The V and J ends lost 5 bases and 2 bases respectively, with 16 bases between them. The V gene's germline CDR1 is SEHNR and CDR2 FQNEAQ (reference sequence). CDR3 length equals 15 residues. The CDR3 region is CASSLPRRGAYEQYF. The CDR3, as DNA: TGTGCCAGCAGCCTCCCCCGGCGAGGTGCCTACGAGCAGTACTTC.

The chain recombines TRBV18 with TRBJ2-7; 7 bases are a match to TRBD2. V lost 1 base to trimming and J lost 2 bases; unmatched junction nucleotides: 14. This CDR3 is 18 amino acids long. In germline, CDR1 is KGHSH, CDR2 LQKENI. CDR3 loop: CASSPLILAGEGAYEQYF. DNA for the CDR3: TGTGCCAGCTCACCACTAATTTTGGCGGGAGAAGGTGCCTACGAGCAGTACTTC. Based on the CDR3 plus reference TRBV18 and TRBJ2-7, the full variable domain is NAGVMQNPRHLVRRRGQEARLRCSPMKGHSHVYWYRQLPEEGLKFMVYLQKENIIDESGMPKERFSAEFPKEGPSILRIQQVVRGDSAAYFCASSPLILAGEGAYEQYFGPGTRLTVT.

The chain has TRBV10-1 and TRBJ2-5; possible D gene TRBD2, 6 bases. CDR1 and CDR2 (germline): WNHNN, SYGVQD (reference sequence). The CDR3 runs 14 residues. Trimming shortened V by 3 bases and J by 5 bases, and 13 bases separated the two germline ends. This chain's CDR3 is CASSDGTRPETQYF. CDR3 nucleotides: TGCGCCAGCAGTGACGGGACTCGCCCGGAGACCCAGTACTTC.

J is TRBJ2-3 and V is TRBV7-8; 8 positions match TRBD2. Germline trimming cut 6 bases from V and 2 bases from J; bases unmatched to any gene: 7. From germline, CDR1 is SGHVS and CDR2 FQNEAQ. The CDR3 length is 15 residues. The CDR3 sequence is CASRATSGLTDTQYF. The CDR3 DNA sequence: TGTGCCAGCAGGGCTACTAGCGGCCTCACAGATACGCAGTATTTT.

This sequence joins TRBV6-5 and TRBJ2-5; D possibly corresponds to TRBD2 (5 bases). Germline V gene lookup returns CDR1 MNHEY and CDR2 SVGAGI. The V and J ends lost 7 bases and 2 bases respectively, with 14 bases between them. The CDR3 is made up of 14 amino acids. This CDR3 reads CASTKPGKQETQYF. The CDR3 region has the DNA TGTGCCAGCACCAAGCCGGGGAAACAAGAGACCCAGTACTTC.

The chain combines TRBV5-1 with TRBJ1-1, with D possibly TRBD1 on 5 matching bases. V lost 4 bases, J lost 0 bases, and 7 bases lay in between. The length of the CDR3 is 13 residues. The germline V gene has CDR1 SGHRS and CDR2 YFSETQ. The CDR3 loop is CASSSRVNTEAFF. CDR3 DNA: TGCGCCAGCAGCAGCAGGGTGAACACTGAAGCTTTCTTT.

This clone was recorded a few times. The rearrangement links TRBV27 to TRBJ2-7, with D maybe TRBD2 (5 bases). Germline loops: CDR1 MNHEY, CDR2 SMNVEV (reference sequence). V lost 6 bases and J 3 bases, leaving 15 bases between the germline ends. CDR3 size: 14 residues. CDR3 sequence: CASSPDGVGYEQYF. CDR3 sequence (DNA): TGTGCCAGCAGCCCGGACGGGGTGGGCTACGAGCAGTACTTC.

The V gene is TRBV9, the J gene TRBJ2-6, with D possibly matching TRBD1 (6 bases). The CDR3 spans 14 residues. Trimming took off 8 bases at V and 1 base at J, with 10 bases between the two ends. Germline V gene data show CDR1 as SGDLS and CDR2 as YYNGEE. CDR3 sequence reads: CASTGFSGANVLTF. The CDR3 bases are TGTGCCAGTACAGGGTTTTCTGGGGCCAACGTCCTGACTTTC.

This rearrangement joins TRBV18 to TRBJ2-3; D unclear. V lost 4 bases and J lost 0, with 8 bases in between. CDR1 and CDR2 (germline): KGHSH, LQKENI. The CDR3 spans 14 residues. The CDR3 spells CASSLGGSTDTQYF. Written as DNA, the CDR3 is TGTGCCAGCTCACTCGGCGGTAGCACAGATACGCAGTATTTT.

This chain links TRBV28 with TRBJ1-5; D is uncertain. The CDR3 runs to 12 residues. CDR1 MDHEN and CDR2 SYDVKM come from the germline V gene. The V end lost 6 bases, the J end lost 4 bases, and 7 bases lay between the germline ends. The CDR3 loop is CASRRDNQPQHF. For the CDR3, the DNA is TGTGCCAGCAGGAGGGATAATCAGCCCCAGCATTTT.

This sequence joins TRBV4-1 and TRBJ2-1; 8 bases are shared with TRBD2. Looked up from germline, CDR1 is MGHRA and CDR2 is YSYEKL. This CDR3 comprises 15 residues. V was clipped by 2 bases and J by 6 bases; unmatched bases: 6. The CDR3 nucleotides are TGCGCCAGCAGCCAACCAGGACTAGCCCCCAATGAGCAGTTCTTC. Translated: CASSQPGLAPNEQFF.

Written as DNA, the CDR3 is TGTGCCAGCAGTTGGGCCGGCCCAGATACGCAGTATTTT. As protein: CASSWAGPDTQYF. The gene calls are TRBV27 and TRBJ2-3; D remains unclear. This CDR3 spans 13 amino acids. Trimming pared 4 bases from V and 4 bases from J, leaving 9 bases between. Germline V gene lookup returns CDR1 MNHEY and CDR2 SMNVEV (reference sequence).

The V call is TRBV4-1, the J call TRBJ1-2, with TRBD1 identical over 10 bases. The CDR3 sequence is 18 residues long. Germline CDR1 and CDR2: MGHRA and YSYEKL. The J segment lost 4 bases and the V segment lost 0 bases, leaving 11 bases of the junction unmatched. The CDR3 DNA reads as TGCGCCAGCAGCCAAGATATCGGGACAGGGGCCCTTCTCTATGGCTACACCTTC. This encodes CASSQDIGTGALLYGYTF.

The rearrangement links TRBV30 to TRBJ2-1; 10 nucleotides align to TRBD2. V dropped 2 bases and J dropped 9; count of bases not matched to a gene: 10. From germline, CDR1 is GTSNPN and CDR2 SVGIG (reference sequence). The CDR3 covers 15 residues. The CDR3 protein is CAWSLGLAGAAEQFF. The CDR3 region has the DNA TGTGCCTGGAGTCTTGGGCTAGCGGGAGCCGCTGAGCAGTTCTTC.

In this sample, this clone turned up once. V usage is TRBV6-5 and J usage is TRBJ2-7; 9 bases fit TRBD1. J was trimmed by 4 bases and V by 6 bases; bases with no gene match: 10. The CDR3 is 15 residues long. The germline V gene encodes CDR1 MNHEY and CDR2 SVGAGI. The CDR3 loop reads CASRGETGGSYEQYF. The CDR3 DNA follows: TGTGCCAGCAGGGGGGAGACAGGGGGATCGTACGAGCAGTACTTC.

The CDR3 DNA reads as TGTGCCAGCAGATCAGGGGCGGCTAACTATGGCTACACCTTC. As protein: CASRSGAANYGYTF. The J gene is TRBJ1-2, the V gene TRBV28; D might be TRBD1 (6 bases). The V gene's germline CDR1 is MDHEN and CDR2 SYDVKM. Trimming shortened V by 6 bases and J by 0 bases, and 11 bases separated the two germline ends. This CDR3 spans 14 amino acids.

The chain employs TRBV6-5 and TRBJ2-5; the match to TRBD2 covers 7 bases. The germline V gene encodes CDR1 MNHEY and CDR2 SVGAGI. V lost 0 bases, J lost 6 bases, and 4 bases stayed unmatched. The CDR3 spans 14 residues. For the CDR3, the DNA is TGTGCCAGCAGTTACTCGGGAGGGAGGCAGACCCAGTACTTC. Translating it yields CASSYSGGRQTQYF.

The rearrangement links TRBV5-1 to TRBJ2-5; TRBD2 matches 8 bases. This CDR3 region has 16 residues. Trimming removed 0 bases from V and 1 base from J; junction bases left unmatched: 5. In germline, CDR1 is SGHRS, CDR2 YFSETQ. The CDR3 spells CASSLATSGSQETQYF. DNA of the CDR3: TGCGCCAGCAGCTTGGCTACTAGCGGCAGCCAAGAGACCCAGTACTTC.

This clone was counted a single time. The V gene is TRBV5-1, the J gene TRBJ2-5; 9 nucleotides line up with TRBD1. Germline V gives CDR1 SGHRS, CDR2 YFSETQ. The CDR3 sequence is 16 residues long. The V segment lost 4 bases and the J segment 5 bases; nucleotides outside the gene matches: 12. The CDR3 sequence: CASSANRDRAIETQYF. For the CDR3, the DNA is TGCGCCAGCAGCGCGAACCGGGACAGGGCGATTGAGACCCAGTACTTC.

This clone has more than one count but fewer than ten. The chain links TRBV18 to TRBJ2-2; D unclear. Germline V CDR1 and CDR2: KGHSH, LQKENI. This CDR3 has 14 amino acids. V lost 2 bases and J 4 bases, leaving 8 bases between the germline ends. CDR3 bases: TGTGCCAGCTCACCAACCGCAGGCACCGGGGAGCTGTTTTTT. Residues: CASSPTAGTGELFF. Together with reference TRBV18 and TRBJ2-2, the CDR3 gives the full variable domain: NAGVMQNPRHLVRRRGQEARLRCSPMKGHSHVYWYRQLPEEGLKFMVYLQKENIIDESGMPKERFSAEFPKEGPSILRIQQVVRGDSAAYFCASSPTAGTGELFFGEGSRLTVL.

The chain uses TRBV3-1 (or the pseudogene TRBV3-2) and TRBJ1-5, with 12 bases lining up with TRBD1. CDR3 length: 16 amino acids. V lost 1 base and J lost 7; bases outside the gene matches: 5. Germline CDR1 is LGHDT and CDR2 is YNNKEL (reference sequence). CDR3 in DNA: TGTGCCAGCAGCCAAGCGGGGACAGGGGGCGGGCAGCCCCAGCATTTT. It codes for CASSQAGTGGGQPQHF.

The rearrangement uses TRBV18 and TRBJ1-2; a weak D match, TRBD1 (5 bases). Germline CDR1 KGHSH, CDR2 LQKENI. V lost 1 base and J 5 bases, leaving 8 bases between the germline ends. The CDR3 consists of 13 residues. This CDR3 reads CASSPQGRYGYTF. DNA of the CDR3: TGTGCCAGCTCACCACAGGGGAGGTATGGCTACACCTTC.

This clone was picked up a small number of times. The chain employs TRBV28 and TRBJ2-7, with unresolved D. V was shortened by 6 bases and J by 4 bases, with 7 bases between the two germline ends. This CDR3 is 11 amino acids long. Germline values: CDR1 MDHEN, CDR2 SYDVKM. The CDR3 sequence: CASSPTYEQYF. CDR3 coding DNA: TGTGCCAGCAGCCCCACATACGAGCAGTACTTC.

A few counts support this clone. In DNA form, the CDR3 reads TGTGCCAGCAGTGAATCAGGCCTGGTGAATCAGCCCCAGCATTTT. As protein: CASSESGLVNQPQHF. V gene TRBV2 combines with J gene TRBJ1-5, with D unclear. This CDR3 has 15 amino acids. The V end lost 2 bases, the J end lost 4 bases, and 12 bases lay between the germline ends. The germline gives CDR1 SNHLY, CDR2 FYNNEI. Together with reference TRBV2 and TRBJ1-5, the CDR3 gives the full variable domain: EPEVTQTPSHQVTQMGQEVILRCVPISNHLYFYWYRQILGQKVEFLVSFYNNEISEKSEIFDDQFSVERPDGSNFTLKIRSTKLEDSAMYFCASSESGLVNQPQHFGDGTRLSIL.